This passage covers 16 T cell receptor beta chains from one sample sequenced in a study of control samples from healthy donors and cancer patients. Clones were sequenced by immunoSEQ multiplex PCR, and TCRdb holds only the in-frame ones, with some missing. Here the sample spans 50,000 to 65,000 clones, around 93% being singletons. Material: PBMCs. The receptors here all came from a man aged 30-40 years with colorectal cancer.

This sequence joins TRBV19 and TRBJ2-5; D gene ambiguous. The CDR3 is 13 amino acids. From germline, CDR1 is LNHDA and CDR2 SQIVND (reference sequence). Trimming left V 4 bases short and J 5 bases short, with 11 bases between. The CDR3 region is CASSNGLGETQYF. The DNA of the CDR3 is TGTGCCAGTAGTAATGGGCTTGGCGAGACCCAGTACTTC.

CDR3: CASSPWGGLREKLFF. In nucleotides, the CDR3 is TGCGCCAGCAGCCCTTGGGGGGGGCTAAGGGAAAAACTGTTTTTT. This chain links TRBV5-1 with TRBJ1-4, with D perhaps TRBD1 (6 bases). The CDR3 sequence is 15 residues long. Trimming pared 4 bases from V and 8 bases from J, leaving 18 bases between. The germline gives CDR1 SGHRS, CDR2 YFSETQ.

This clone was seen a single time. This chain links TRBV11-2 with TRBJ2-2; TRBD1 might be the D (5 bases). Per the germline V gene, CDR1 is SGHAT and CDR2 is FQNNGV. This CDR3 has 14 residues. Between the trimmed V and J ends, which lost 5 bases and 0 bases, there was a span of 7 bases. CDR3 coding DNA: TGTGCCAGCAGCAAGGACACGAACACCGGGGAGCTGTTTTTT. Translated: CASSKDTNTGELFF.

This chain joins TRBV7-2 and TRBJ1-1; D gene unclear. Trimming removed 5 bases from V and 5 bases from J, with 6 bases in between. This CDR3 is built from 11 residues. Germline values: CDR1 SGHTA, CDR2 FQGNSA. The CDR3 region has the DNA TGTGCCAGCAGCCAGTATACTGAAGCTTTCTTT. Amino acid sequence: CASSQYTEAFF. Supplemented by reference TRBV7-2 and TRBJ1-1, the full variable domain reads GAGVSQSPSNKVTEKGKDVELRCDPISGHTALYWYRQSLGQGLEFLIYFQGNSAPDKSGLPSDRFSAERTGGSVSTLTIQRTQQEDSAVYLCASSQYTEAFFGQGTRLTVV.

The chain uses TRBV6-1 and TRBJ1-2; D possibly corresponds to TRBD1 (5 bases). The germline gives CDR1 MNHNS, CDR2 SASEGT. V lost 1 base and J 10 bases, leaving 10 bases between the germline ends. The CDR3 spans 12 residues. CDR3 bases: TGTGCCAGCAGTGAAGGGACAAGGCTCTACACCTTC. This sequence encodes CASSEGTRLYTF.

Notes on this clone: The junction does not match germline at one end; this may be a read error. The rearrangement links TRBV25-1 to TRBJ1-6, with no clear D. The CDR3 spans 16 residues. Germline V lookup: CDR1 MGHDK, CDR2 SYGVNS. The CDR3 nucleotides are TGTGCCAGCAGTGATTTGGGGAGCTCCTATAATTCACCCCCCCACTTT. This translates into CASSDLGSSYNSPPHF.

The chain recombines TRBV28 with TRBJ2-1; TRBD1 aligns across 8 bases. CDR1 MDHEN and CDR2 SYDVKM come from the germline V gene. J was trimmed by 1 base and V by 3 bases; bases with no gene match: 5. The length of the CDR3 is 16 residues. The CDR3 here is CASSLTGTGSYNEQFF. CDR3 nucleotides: TGTGCCAGCAGTTTGACCGGGACAGGTTCCTACAATGAGCAGTTCTTC.

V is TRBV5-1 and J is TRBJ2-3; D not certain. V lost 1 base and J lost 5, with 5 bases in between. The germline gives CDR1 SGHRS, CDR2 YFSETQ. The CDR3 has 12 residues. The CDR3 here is CASSLLEDTQYF. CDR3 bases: TGCGCCAGCAGCTTGTTGGAAGATACGCAGTATTTT. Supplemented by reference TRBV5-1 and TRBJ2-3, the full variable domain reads KAGVTQTPRYLIKTRGQQVTLSCSPISGHRSVSWYQQTPGQGLQFLFEYFSETQRNKGNFPGRFSGRQFSNSRSEMNVSTLELGDSALYLCASSLLEDTQYFGPGTRLTVL.

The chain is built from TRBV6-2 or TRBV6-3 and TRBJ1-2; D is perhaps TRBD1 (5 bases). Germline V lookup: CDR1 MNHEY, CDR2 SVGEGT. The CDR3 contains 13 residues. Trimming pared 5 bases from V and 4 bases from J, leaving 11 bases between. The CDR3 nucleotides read TGTGCCAGCAGTGACGACAGAAGCTATGGCTACACCTTC. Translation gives CASSDDRSYGYTF.

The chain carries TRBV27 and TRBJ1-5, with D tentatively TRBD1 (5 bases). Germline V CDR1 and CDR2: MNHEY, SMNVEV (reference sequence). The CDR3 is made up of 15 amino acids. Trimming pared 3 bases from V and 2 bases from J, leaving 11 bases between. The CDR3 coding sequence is TGTGCCAGCAGTTTGCTGGGGGGGGGCAATCAGCCCCAGCATTTT. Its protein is CASSLLGGGNQPQHF.

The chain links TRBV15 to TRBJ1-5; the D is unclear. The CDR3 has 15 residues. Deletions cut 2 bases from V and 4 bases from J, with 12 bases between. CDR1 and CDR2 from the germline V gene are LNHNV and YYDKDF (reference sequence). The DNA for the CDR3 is TGTGCCACCAGCAGATCCTATGAGCGGAATCAGCCCCAGCATTTT. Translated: CATSRSYERNQPQHF.

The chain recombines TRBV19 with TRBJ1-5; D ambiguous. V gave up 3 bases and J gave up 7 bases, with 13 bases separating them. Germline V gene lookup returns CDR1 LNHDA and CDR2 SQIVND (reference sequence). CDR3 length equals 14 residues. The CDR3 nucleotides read TGTGCCAGTAGTATTTGGATTTCGGGACAGCCCCAGCATTTT. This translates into CASSIWISGQPQHF.

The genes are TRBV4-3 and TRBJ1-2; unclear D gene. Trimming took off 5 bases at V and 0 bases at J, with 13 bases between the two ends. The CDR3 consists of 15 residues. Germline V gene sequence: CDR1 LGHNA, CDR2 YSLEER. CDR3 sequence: CASSEGRLTNYGYTF. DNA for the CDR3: TGCGCCAGCAGCGAGGGCCGCCTTACTAACTATGGCTACACCTTC.

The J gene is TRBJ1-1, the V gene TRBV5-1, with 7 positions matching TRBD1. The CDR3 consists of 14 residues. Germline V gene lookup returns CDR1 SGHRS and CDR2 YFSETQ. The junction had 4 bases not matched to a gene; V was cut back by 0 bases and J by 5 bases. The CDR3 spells CASSLEGAWTEAFF. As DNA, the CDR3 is TGCGCCAGCAGCTTGGAGGGGGCTTGGACTGAAGCTTTCTTT. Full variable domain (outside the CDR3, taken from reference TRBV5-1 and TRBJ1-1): KAGVTQTPRYLIKTRGQQVTLSCSPISGHRSVSWYQQTPGQGLQFLFEYFSETQRNKGNFPGRFSGRQFSNSRSEMNVSTLELGDSALYLCASSLEGAWTEAFFGQGTRLTVV.

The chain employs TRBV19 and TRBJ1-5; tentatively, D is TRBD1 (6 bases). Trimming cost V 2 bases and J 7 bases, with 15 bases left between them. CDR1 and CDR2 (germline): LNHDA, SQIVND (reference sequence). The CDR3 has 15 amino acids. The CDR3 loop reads CASSINGGGGQPQHF. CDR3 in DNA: TGTGCCAGTAGTATAAATGGAGGGGGTGGACAGCCCCAGCATTTT.

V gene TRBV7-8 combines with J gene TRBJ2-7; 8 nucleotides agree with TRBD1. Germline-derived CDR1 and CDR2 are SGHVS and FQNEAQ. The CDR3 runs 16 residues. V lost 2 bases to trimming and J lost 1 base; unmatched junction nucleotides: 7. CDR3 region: CASSLPDRGGSYEQYF. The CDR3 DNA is TGTGCCAGCAGCTTACCAGACAGGGGTGGATCCTACGAGCAGTACTTC.